These 32 T cell receptor beta chains originate from one sample sequenced in a study of T cells in Graves' hyperthyroidism and ophthalmopathy. TCR beta CDR3 sequences were amplified from RNA transcripts. First-round RT-PCR targeting the TCR CDR3 was performed with the HTBI primer set. TCRdb processed the multiplex PCR reads anew with MiXCR; each CDR3 protein has one entry. Of roughly 570,000 distinct CDR3 sequences in the sample, about half were seen once. The sample was peripheral blood or thyroid tissue (not recorded which). Source of these receptors: a woman between 18 and 29 years old with Graves' hyperthyroidism.

This chain joins TRBV29-1 and TRBJ2-5; the D is unclear. The CDR3 length is 12 residues. The germline CDR1 and CDR2 sequences are SQVTM and ANQGSEA. The chain's CDR3 is CSLQGNVETQYF. In DNA form, the CDR3 reads TGCAGTTTGCAAGGGAACGTGGAGACCCAGTACTTC.

The chain joins TRBV10-3 to TRBJ2-7; D might be TRBD2 (6 bases). The germline V gene has CDR1 ENHRY and CDR2 SYGVKD. The CDR3 sequence is 12 residues long. The V end was cut by 8 bases, the J end by 7 bases, with 15 bases between. CDR3 residues: CAIGGGNNEQYF. The CDR3 DNA reads as TGTGCCATCGGTGGCGGGAACAATGAGCAGTACTTC.

This clonotype was found many times. The genes are TRBV2 and TRBJ1-5, with unresolved D. Per germline, CDR1 SNHLY and CDR2 FYNNEI. Between the trimmed V and J ends, which lost 3 bases and 3 bases, there was a span of 6 bases. The CDR3 has 13 residues. The CDR3 DNA follows: TGTGCCAGCAGTGACACTTTCAATCAGCCCCAGCATTTT. Translating gives CASSDTFNQPQHF.

V and J are TRBV7-2 and TRBJ1-4; TRBD1 aligns across 7 bases. The V gene's germline CDR1 is SGHTA and CDR2 FQGNSA. The V gene end was trimmed by 5 bases and the J gene end by 1 base; junction bases not matched to a gene: 4. The CDR3 length is 15 residues. CDR3 sequence (DNA): TGTGCCAGCAGCCACGACAGGGTAACTAATGAAAAACTGTTTTTT. Amino acid sequence: CASSHDRVTNEKLFF. Based on the CDR3 plus reference TRBV7-2 and TRBJ1-4, the full variable domain is GAGVSQSPSNKVTEKGKDVELRCDPISGHTALYWYRQSLGQGLEFLIYFQGNSAPDKSGLPSDRFSAERTGGSVSTLTIQRTQQEDSAVYLCASSHDRVTNEKLFFGSGTQLSVL.

This clonotype was counted ten times or more. This rearrangement joins TRBV5-4 to TRBJ1-2; D is perhaps TRBD1 (6 bases). Per germline, CDR1 SGHNT and CDR2 YYREEE (reference sequence). The CDR3 totals 13 residues. Between the trimmed V and J ends, which lost 5 bases and 3 bases, there was a span of 11 bases. The CDR3 loop reads CASREQGDYGYTF. CDR3 DNA sequence: TGTGCCAGCAGAGAACAGGGAGACTATGGCTACACCTTC.

This clonotype was detected ten times or more. V gene TRBV6-1 combines with J gene TRBJ2-7; tentative D call: TRBD2 (5 bases). The length of the CDR3 is 10 residues. V was pared by 6 bases and J by 7 bases, with 7 bases between. Germline-derived CDR1 and CDR2 are MNHNS and SASEGT. This CDR3 reads CASSWEEQYF. CDR3 coding DNA: TGTGCCAGCAGCTGGGAGGAGCAGTACTTC.

Regarding this clonotype: One end of the junction varies from germline; a read error may be responsible. The chain's CDR3 is CASTDSPYEQYF. The CDR3 DNA sequence: TGTGCTAGCACGGACAGTCCCTACGAGCAGTACTTC. The rearrangement joins TRBV7-6 to TRBJ2-7; TRBD1 is a possible D gene (6 bases). The CDR3 is made up of 12 amino acids. The V gene's germline CDR1 is SGHVS and CDR2 FNYEAQ.

This clonotype has a count of ten or more. V gene TRBV7-2 combines with J gene TRBJ1-2; tentative D call: TRBD1 (5 bases). Germline values: CDR1 SGHTA, CDR2 FQGNSA. Trimming took 4 bases from V and 3 from J, leaving 15 bases between them. The CDR3 spans 15 residues. For the CDR3, the DNA is TGTGCCAGCAGCTCGAGCCAGGGAGGCGACTATGGCTACACCTTC. This gives the protein CASSSSQGGDYGYTF.

V is TRBV29-1 and J is TRBJ1-1; 8 positions agree with TRBD1. The J segment lost 3 bases and the V segment lost 3 bases, leaving 6 bases of the junction unmatched. The CDR3 spans 14 residues. Looked up from germline, CDR1 is SQVTM and CDR2 is ANQGSEA. The CDR3 spells CSVEAEQGDTEAFF. CDR3 DNA sequence: TGCAGCGTTGAGGCGGAACAGGGGGACACTGAAGCTTTCTTT.

CDR3 in amino acids: CASSMRTTGTGLGYTF. CDR3 bases: TGCGCCAGCAGCATGCGAACGACGGGGACAGGCCTGGGCTACACCTTC. The chain has TRBV5-1 and TRBJ1-2; 8 positions match TRBD1. This CDR3 has 16 amino acids. Looked up from germline, CDR1 is SGHRS and CDR2 is YFSETQ. V shed 4 bases and J 8 bases; nucleotides not matched to a gene: 16.

The chain uses TRBV7-2 and TRBJ2-5; 7 bases fit TRBD2. With 1 base clipped from V and 5 bases from J, the junction kept 10 bases outside the gene matches. The V gene's germline CDR1 is SGHTA and CDR2 FQGNSA. This CDR3 has 16 amino acids. For the CDR3, the DNA is TGTGCCAGCAGCTTAGATCGACTAGCTGCCTACGAGACCCAGTACTTC. As protein: CASSLDRLAAYETQYF.

In its sample, this clonotype was seen many times. The V and J genes are TRBV7-6 and TRBJ2-7, with unresolved D. With 3 bases removed from V and 2 bases from J, the gap between germline ends came to 2 bases. In germline, CDR1 is SGHVS, CDR2 FNYEAQ. The CDR3 is 11 amino acids. The DNA for the CDR3 is TGTGCCAGCAGCTTCGCCTACGAGCAGTACTTC. Translation: CASSFAYEQYF.

V usage is TRBV29-1 and J usage is TRBJ1-2; TRBD1 aligns across 9 bases. The CDR3 extends over 11 amino acids. V trimming: 8 bases; J trimming: 7 bases; junction bases outside the gene matches: 5. The germline CDR1 and CDR2 sequences are SQVTM and ANQGSEA. CDR3 bases: TGCAGCCGGGACAGGGACAGTGGCTACACCTTC. Encoded protein: CSRDRDSGYTF.

The chain recombines TRBV11-2 with TRBJ2-1, with 10 positions matching TRBD2. V was pared by 5 bases and J by 2 bases, with 6 bases of the junction left unmatched. The germline V gene has CDR1 SGHAT and CDR2 FQNNGV. The CDR3 is 16 amino acids. The CDR3 DNA reads as TGTGCCAGCAGCCCGGGACTAGCGAGACCCTACAATGAGCAGTTCTTC. Encoded protein: CASSPGLARPYNEQFF.

The chain recombines TRBV15 with TRBJ1-1; D is unresolved. CDR3 size: 13 residues. Germline V gene data show CDR1 as LNHNV and CDR2 as YYDKDF (reference sequence). Deletions cut 5 bases from V and 1 base from J, with 8 bases between. The CDR3 nucleotides read TGTGCCACCAGCCTTAGACGGAACACTGAAGCTTTCTTT. Its protein is CATSLRRNTEAFF. The entire variable domain, with the rest obtained from reference TRBV15 and TRBJ1-1, is as follows: DAMVIQNPRYQVTQFGKPVTLSCSQTLNHNVMYWYQQKSSQAPKLLFHYYDKDFNNEADTPDNFQSRRPNTSFCFLDIRSPGLGDTAMYLCATSLRRNTEAFFGQGTRLTVV.

The chain recombines TRBV6-5 with TRBJ1-2, with D possibly matching TRBD2 (6 bases). The tail of the sequence fits TRBJ2-1 better, so the J call may be wrong. CDR3 length equals 14 residues. Germline V gene data show CDR1 as MNHEY and CDR2 as SVGAGI. The CDR3 here is CASRAGQWENEQFF. As DNA, the CDR3 is TGTGCCAGCAGGGCGGGGCAATGGGAAAATGAGCAGTTCTTC.

In this sample, this clonotype turned up many times. The rearrangement joins TRBV7-6 to TRBJ1-5, with D unresolved. There are 13 residues in the CDR3. The ends were cut back, 2 bases at V and 4 bases at J, with 6 bases in the middle. The germline gives CDR1 SGHVS, CDR2 FNYEAQ. The CDR3 spells CASSLLRNQPQHF. The CDR3 nucleotides are TGTGCCAGCAGCTTACTCCGGAATCAGCCCCAGCATTTT. Complete variable domain (other parts from reference TRBV7-6 and TRBJ1-5): GAGVSQSPRYKVTKRGQDVALRCDPISGHVSLYWYRQALGQGPEFLTYFNYEAQQDKSGLPNDRFSAERPEGSISTLTIQRTEQRDSAMYRCASSLLRNQPQHFGDGTRLSIL.

The table lists this clonotype with many counts. The chain employs TRBV5-6 and TRBJ2-7; TRBD1 aligns across 8 bases. Germline V gene data show CDR1 as SGHDT and CDR2 as YYEEEE. The CDR3 covers 14 residues. Trimming at V came to 7 bases and at J to 2 bases, leaving 8 bases not matched to a gene. The CDR3 DNA is TGTGCCAGCTTCACCGGGACAGGCACCTACGAGCAGTACTTC. Its protein is CASFTGTGTYEQYF.

This clonotype was detected once. This chain connects TRBV7-2 to TRBJ2-7, with TRBD2 matching over 15 bases. Germline values: CDR1 SGHTA, CDR2 FQGNSA. With 5 bases clipped from V and 1 base from J, the junction kept 6 bases outside the gene matches. The CDR3 extends over 17 amino acids. As DNA, the CDR3 is TGTGCCAGCAGCAGGACTAGCGGGAGGGCCCCATCCTACGAGCAGTACTTC. It encodes CASSRTSGRAPSYEQYF.

This clonotype was recorded only once. The chain is built from TRBV7-8 and TRBJ1-2; no definite D call. Germline loops: CDR1 SGHVS, CDR2 FQNEAQ. There are 19 residues in the CDR3. With 4 bases removed from V and 4 bases from J, the gap between germline ends came to 28 bases. As DNA, the CDR3 is TGTGCCAGCAGCTACTACAGCCATACAACCACCGGGGTTATCTATGGCTACACCTTC. This codes for CASSYYSHTTTGVIYGYTF.

This clonotype was counted at least ten times. This chain links TRBV24-1 with TRBJ2-5, with D hard to call. The CDR3 contains 11 residues. V was pared by 4 bases and J by 12 bases, with 11 bases between. From germline, CDR1 is KGHDR and CDR2 SFDVKD. The CDR3 DNA follows: TGTGCCACCAGTGACGACCAGATGGAGTACTTC. Protein: CATSDDQMEYF.

This clonotype was observed many times. CDR3 nucleotide sequence: TGTGCCAGCAAACAGGGGGGGTACGAGCAGTACTTC. Translating it yields CASKQGGYEQYF. V usage is TRBV6-5 and J usage is TRBJ2-7, with D possibly matching TRBD1 (8 bases). V lost 7 bases and J 4 bases, leaving 11 bases between the germline ends. CDR1 MNHEY and CDR2 SVGAGI come from the germline V gene. CDR3 size: 12 residues.

In its sample, this clonotype was seen many times. This chain connects TRBV5-6 to TRBJ1-5, with D possibly being TRBD1 (5 bases). V dropped 0 bases and J dropped 9 bases, with 16 bases sitting between them. Germline V gene data show CDR1 as SGHDT and CDR2 as YYEEEE. The CDR3 is 15 amino acids. This CDR3 reads CASSLGGTVVRPQHF. The CDR3 nucleotides are TGTGCCAGCAGCTTGGGAGGGACCGTAGTGAGGCCCCAGCATTTT.

This rearrangement joins TRBV20-1 to TRBJ2-5; 8 positions agree with TRBD2. Germline trimming cut 0 bases from V and 3 bases from J; bases unmatched to any gene: 12. The CDR3 covers 17 residues. Germline assignment: CDR1 DFQATT and CDR2 SNEGSKA (reference sequence). Written as DNA, the CDR3 is TGCAGTGCTAGAGATACAGGGCTTAGCGGGGCCGAAGAGACCCAGTACTTC. Translation gives CSARDTGLSGAEETQYF.

The chain combines TRBV10-3 with TRBJ2-1; D unclear. The germline V gene encodes CDR1 ENHRY and CDR2 SYGVKD. Between the trimmed V and J ends, which lost 0 bases and 0 bases, there was a span of 9 bases. The CDR3 contains 16 residues. DNA of the CDR3: TGTGCCATCAGTGAGTCGAGTCCGGCCTCCTACAATGAGCAGTTCTTC. This codes for CAISESSPASYNEQFF.

This clonotype was counted at least ten times. The rearrangement links TRBV3-1 to TRBJ2-5; D gene uncertain. The CDR3 extends over 11 amino acids. With 7 bases removed from V and 7 bases from J, the gap between germline ends came to 10 bases. Germline assignment: CDR1 LGHDT and CDR2 YNNKEL (reference sequence). In nucleotides, the CDR3 is TGTGCCAGCACCTCTAGTGGGACCCAGTACTTC. The encoded protein is CASTSSGTQYF.

This clonotype has at least ten counts. The rearrangement uses TRBV20-1 and TRBJ1-2; D is uncertain. Trimming stripped 6 bases from V and 5 bases from J, with 10 bases between. CDR3 length: 11 amino acids. The germline CDR1 and CDR2 sequences are DFQATT and SNEGSKA (reference sequence). This CDR3 is CSAREGYGYTF. The CDR3 DNA is TGCAGTGCCCGGGAGGGATATGGCTACACCTTC.

This clonotype occurred a few times. The V and J genes are TRBV10-3 and TRBJ1-2, with a weak D call TRBD1 (5 bases). The CDR3 is 14 residues long. V lost 6 bases and J 12 bases, leaving 23 bases between the germline ends. Germline values: CDR1 ENHRY, CDR2 SYGVKD. The CDR3 is CAIRGESRLSGNTF. CDR3 DNA sequence: TGTGCCATCAGGGGGGAGAGCCGCCTCTCTGGAAACACCTTC.

At least ten counts were recorded for this clonotype. The chain couples TRBV5-5 to TRBJ2-5, with TRBD2 as a possible D gene (5 bases). The CDR3 length is 11 residues. Germline assignment: CDR1 SGHKS and CDR2 YYEKEE (reference sequence). Trimming pared 4 bases from V and 7 bases from J, leaving 8 bases between. The CDR3 region is CASSQTRTQYF. In nucleotides, the CDR3 is TGTGCCAGCAGCCAAACTAGGACCCAGTACTTC. Filled out from reference TRBV5-5 and TRBJ2-5, the complete variable domain reads DAGVTQSPTHLIKTRGQQVTLRCSPISGHKSVSWYQQVLGQGPQFIFQYYEKEERGRGNFPDRFSARQFPNYSSELNVNALLLGDSALYLCASSQTRTQYFGPGTRLLVL.

The rearrangement uses TRBV6-2 or TRBV6-3 and TRBJ1-2; TRBD1 is a possible D gene (6 bases). The germline gives CDR1 MNHEY, CDR2 SVGEGT. The CDR3 is 18 amino acids. Trimming removed 4 bases from V and 2 bases from J, with 23 bases in between. The CDR3 DNA sequence: TGTGCCAGCAGTTTGCCTAGCGGCATCTCGGGGGCCAACTATGGCTACACCTTC. This codes for CASSLPSGISGANYGYTF.

This chain joins TRBV2 and TRBJ1-2, with TRBD1 as a possible D gene (5 bases). The CDR3 is made up of 16 amino acids. Germline V CDR1 and CDR2: SNHLY, FYNNEI. V lost 8 bases, J lost 4 bases, and 23 bases lay in between. CDR3: CASGGTRDRGSYGYTF. CDR3 coding DNA: TGTGCCAGCGGAGGAACTCGGGATAGGGGAAGCTATGGCTACACCTTC.

The sample holds many counts of this clonotype. J is TRBJ1-1 and V is TRBV12-3 or TRBV12-4; 7 bases fit TRBD1. The CDR3 runs 13 residues. Trimming at V came to 6 bases and at J to 4 bases, leaving 5 bases not matched to a gene. The CDR3 reads CASSFGTVTEAFF. In nucleotides, the CDR3 is TGTGCCAGCAGCTTTGGGACAGTCACTGAAGCTTTCTTT.